This T cell receptor beta chain was sequenced for a study of blood T cells in healthy people across ages. General study results and limits: The long-lived group displayed more naive CD4+ cells, plus higher diversity, than the aged donors did.

This CDR3 contains 14 residues. V gave up 6 bases and J gave up 4 bases, with 16 bases separating them. Germline V lookup: CDR1 SNHLY, CDR2 FYNNEI. Each donor had around 9.8 milliliters of peripheral blood drawn. For this clonotype: Its antigen is not known.

Primers used in a second PCR of roughly 6 to 11 cycles were a sample-barcoded 5' primer and a J-beta primer mix. Each of the samples gave a minimum of 2.5 million paired-end reads that contained CDR3. TCRdb independently ran MiXCR on the 5' RACE reads; one entry per CDR3 protein. The sample includes over 1,300,000 distinct CDR3 sequences, around 55% seen only once; the top ten take over 5%. This TCR came from a man aged 18 to 29 in good health. The specimen was blood. The rearrangement joins TRBV2 to TRBJ2-7; TRBD1 might be the D (6 bases). CDR3: CASRPTGGEYEQYF. The DNA for the CDR3 is TGTGCCAGCAGACCCACTGGGGGCGAATACGAGCAGTACTTC.